Shown below are 23 T cell receptor beta chains from a single sample sequenced in a study of CD8 T cells in ankylosing spondylitis. TCRdb reanalysed the 5' RACE reads using MiXCR and keeps one entry per CDR3 protein. Of about 250,000 distinct CDR3 sequences in the sample, roughly 32% were seen once. Sample: blood, either unsorted or a sorted T cell fraction (not recorded which). These receptors all stem from a male donor with ankylosing spondylitis or in good health (not recorded which).

The CDR3 DNA reads TGCAGCGTTGTACTATCCTTCACAGATACGCAGTATTTT. The encoded protein is CSVVLSFTDTQYF. V and J are TRBV29-1 and TRBJ2-3, with D unresolved. The CDR3 is 13 residues long. V gave up 4 bases and J gave up 2 bases, with 10 bases separating them. Per the germline V gene, CDR1 is SQVTM and CDR2 is ANQGSEA.

This clonotype was counted between two and nine times. The chain recombines TRBV20-1 with TRBJ2-2, with a possible D match to TRBD2 (6 bases). Looked up from germline, CDR1 is DFQATT and CDR2 is SNEGSKA (reference sequence). The length of the CDR3 is 17 residues. The V and J ends lost 1 base and 6 bases respectively, with 21 bases between them. In DNA, the CDR3 is TGCAGTGCTAGAGTCTCATACGGAGGGGCAGCCCCCGGGGAGCTGTTTTTT. This gives the protein CSARVSYGGAAPGELFF.

The chain recombines TRBV12-3 or TRBV12-4 with TRBJ1-2; tentatively, D is TRBD1 (5 bases). The CDR3 has 15 amino acids. Trimming stripped 1 base from V and 6 bases from J, with 15 bases between. CDR3 nucleotides: TGTGCCAGCAGTTTAGTTGGGGGTAATATCAATGGCTACACCTTC. This codes for CASSLVGGNINGYTF.

This clonotype has just a few counts. Its ends do not fully match the called genes, so a read error is possible. The chain has TRBV20-1 and TRBJ2-7, with 13 bases matching TRBD2. Germline V lookup: CDR1 DFQATT, CDR2 SNEGSKA (reference sequence). This CDR3 comprises 12 residues. The CDR3 nucleotides read TGCAGTGCCCCCGGACTAGCGGGGGAGCTGTACTTC. As protein: CSAPGLAGELYF.

On this clonotype: The missing conserved phenylalanine or tryptophan at the end of this CDR3 makes a read error likely. The chain uses TRBV29-1 and TRBJ2-7; 9 bases are a match to TRBD1. The CDR3 runs to 13 residues. With V trimmed by 6 bases and J by 6 bases, 9 bases remained unmatched. In germline, CDR1 is SQVTM, CDR2 ANQGSEA. CDR3 coding DNA: TGCAGCGTCCTCCCGGGACAGGGTACCGAGCAGTACTTG. Translating it yields CSVLPGQGTEQYL.

The gene calls are TRBV6-1 and TRBJ2-7; D possibly corresponds to TRBD1 (6 bases). CDR1 MNHNS and CDR2 SASEGT come from the germline V gene. Trimming took off 6 bases at V and 3 bases at J, with 18 bases between the two ends. This CDR3 contains 15 residues. CDR3 residues: CASSGRTAGDYEQYF. For the CDR3, the DNA is TGTGCCAGCAGCGGCCGGACAGCCGGAGACTACGAGCAGTACTTC.

This clonotype was picked up a small number of times. CDR3 in amino acids: CASSLDGVAKTQYF. The CDR3 DNA is TGTGCCAGCAGTTTAGACGGGGTGGCGAAGACCCAGTACTTC. The chain employs TRBV12-3 or TRBV12-4 and TRBJ2-5; possibly TRBD2 for D (5 bases). This CDR3 is 14 amino acids long. Between the trimmed V and J ends, which lost 1 base and 6 bases, there was a span of 12 bases.

This rearrangement joins TRBV5-1 to TRBJ2-5; 7 nucleotides agree with TRBD1. The germline gives CDR1 SGHRS, CDR2 YFSETQ. The V and J ends lost 2 bases and 3 bases, in that order; junction bases with no gene match: 4. This CDR3 has 14 amino acids. The CDR3 region has the DNA TGCGCCAGCAGCTTAGGACAGGCGAAAGAGACCCAGTACTTC. Protein sequence: CASSLGQAKETQYF.

This chain joins TRBV20-1 and TRBJ2-4; 14 bases fit TRBD2. The CDR3 sequence is 18 residues long. Germline V gene data show CDR1 as DFQATT and CDR2 as SNEGSKA (reference sequence). J was trimmed by 0 bases and V by 6 bases; bases with no gene match: 10. This chain's CDR3 is CSASGGLAGALAKNIQYF. CDR3 nucleotide sequence: TGCAGTGCGAGTGGGGGACTAGCGGGGGCCTTAGCCAAAAACATTCAGTACTTC.

This chain uses TRBV11-2 with TRBJ2-4, with D possibly TRBD1 on 6 matching bases. The length of the CDR3 is 16 residues. V shed 4 bases and J shed 7 bases, with 20 bases lying between them. Germline V lookup: CDR1 SGHAT, CDR2 FQNNGV. This CDR3 reads CASSYNRAGASNIQYF. The CDR3 DNA is TGTGCCAGCAGCTATAACAGGGCCGGCGCTAGCAACATTCAGTACTTC.

The rearrangement uses TRBV28 and TRBJ2-3, with TRBD2 as a possible D gene (6 bases). The length of the CDR3 is 17 residues. Germline CDR1 reads MDHEN; CDR2 reads SYDVKM. The germline V and J ends were trimmed by 5 bases and 4 bases, with 22 bases remaining between them. The CDR3 region is CASSQLPGGGTSDTQYF. As DNA, the CDR3 is TGTGCCAGCAGTCAACTGCCCGGGGGAGGCACGTCAGATACGCAGTATTTT.

The chain has TRBV27 and TRBJ2-5; 15 nucleotides match TRBD2. Losses at the gene ends were 5 bases for V and 5 bases for J; bases not matched to a gene: 9. This CDR3 contains 17 residues. Germline lookup yields CDR1 MNHEY and CDR2 SMNVEV (reference sequence). The CDR3 reads CASSQRTSGGVGETQYF. The CDR3, as DNA: TGTGCCAGCAGTCAACGGACTAGCGGGGGGGTGGGGGAGACCCAGTACTTC.

This rearrangement joins TRBV25-1 to TRBJ1-1; D is perhaps TRBD1 (5 bases). The CDR3 extends over 15 amino acids. V was clipped by 5 bases and J by 0 bases, with 13 bases between them. Germline lookup yields CDR1 MGHDK and CDR2 SYGVNS. The CDR3 DNA reads TGTGCCAGCAGTCCAGGGCGGAGTTTGAACACTGAAGCTTTCTTT. Its protein is CASSPGRSLNTEAFF.

V usage is TRBV5-4 and J usage is TRBJ1-4, with 8 bases matching TRBD1. Per the germline V gene, CDR1 is SGHNT and CDR2 is YYREEE (reference sequence). The length of the CDR3 is 16 residues. Losses at the gene ends were 4 bases for V and 5 bases for J; bases not matched to a gene: 10. This CDR3 reads CASSPSRDRTNEKLFF. CDR3 in DNA: TGTGCCAGCAGCCCCAGTCGGGACAGGACGAATGAAAAACTGTTTTTT.

Points on this clonotype: The junction shows a germline mismatch at one end, possibly a read error. The J gene is TRBJ2-5, the V gene TRBV3-1; TRBD1 agrees at 8 bases. The CDR3 contains 15 residues. Germline values: CDR1 LGHDT, CDR2 YNNKEL (reference sequence). DNA for the CDR3: TGTGCCACCAGCCAAGGACAGGGCGGAGGAGAGACCCAGTACTTC. It codes for CATSQGQGGGETQYF.

Only one count was recorded for this clonotype. In DNA form, the CDR3 reads TGTGCCAGCAGCCGAGACCGTGGAGGGATATACAATGAGCAGTTCTTC. Translating gives CASSRDRGGIYNEQFF. V gene TRBV6-1 combines with J gene TRBJ2-1; maybe TRBD2 (6 bases). With 6 bases removed from V and 4 bases from J, the gap between germline ends came to 19 bases. This CDR3 region has 16 residues. The germline CDR1 and CDR2 sequences are MNHNS and SASEGT.

This clonotype appeared a few times. The CDR3 DNA sequence: TGTGCCTGGAGAACTAGCGGGGAGTCGGAGCAGTTCTTC. This encodes CAWRTSGESEQFF. This chain connects TRBV30 to TRBJ2-1, with 10 bases matching TRBD2. The CDR3 is 13 amino acids. In germline, CDR1 is GTSNPN, CDR2 SVGIG (reference sequence). J was trimmed by 10 bases and V by 3 bases; bases with no gene match: 6.

There are a few counts of this clonotype. This chain connects TRBV29-1 to TRBJ2-4; the D gene is possibly TRBD2 (6 bases). The CDR3 covers 12 residues. CDR1 and CDR2 from the germline V gene are SQVTM and ANQGSEA. V lost 0 bases and J lost 7, with 7 bases in between. The CDR3 protein is CSVEERENIQYF. The DNA for the CDR3 is TGCAGCGTTGAAGAACGGGAGAACATTCAGTACTTC.

This clonotype occurred a few times. The chain has TRBV20-1 and TRBJ2-1, with D possibly called TRBD1 or TRBD2 (5 bases each). Trimming removed 5 bases at V and 4 bases at J, with 15 bases between. In germline, CDR1 is DFQATT, CDR2 SNEGSKA (reference sequence). This CDR3 is 14 amino acids long. CDR3 DNA sequence: TGCAGTGCTCAGGCCGGGGACCTATACAATGAGCAGTTCTTC. Amino acids: CSAQAGDLYNEQFF.

The chain links TRBV5-6 to TRBJ2-7; 8 bases line up with TRBD2. Germline CDR1 SGHDT, CDR2 YYEEEE. Trimming removed 2 bases from V and 4 bases from J; junction bases left unmatched: 5. The CDR3 length is 14 residues. CDR3 nucleotides: TGTGCCAGCAGCTTCCCAGCGGGGGCATACGAGCAGTACTTC. Translation: CASSFPAGAYEQYF. Together with reference TRBV5-6 and TRBJ2-7, the CDR3 gives the full variable domain: DAGVTQSPTHLIKTRGQQVTLRCSPKSGHDTVSWYQQALGQGPQFIFQYYEEEERQRGNFPDRFSGHQFPNYSSELNVNALLLGDSALYLCASSFPAGAYEQYFGPGTRLTVT.

This clonotype was counted a few times. The genes are TRBV12-3 or TRBV12-4 and TRBJ2-1, with D hard to call. This CDR3 is 13 amino acids long. The V end was cut by 3 bases, the J end by 3 bases, with 6 bases between. The CDR3 spells CASSFANYNEQFF. In nucleotides, the CDR3 is TGTGCCAGCAGTTTCGCTAACTACAATGAGCAGTTCTTC.

This clonotype was seen a few times. The chain recombines TRBV12-3 or TRBV12-4 with TRBJ2-7; the D gene is possibly TRBD1 (5 bases). V lost 2 bases and J 3 bases, leaving 20 bases between the germline ends. The CDR3 runs 17 residues. The CDR3 loop is CASSLNAWGAPDYEQYF. CDR3 DNA: TGTGCCAGCAGTTTAAATGCGTGGGGCGCACCCGACTACGAGCAGTACTTC.

V is TRBV5-1 and J is TRBJ2-5; the match to TRBD1 covers 7 bases. The CDR3 loop spans 15 amino acids. CDR1 and CDR2 from the germline V gene are SGHRS and YFSETQ. With 4 bases clipped from V and 1 base from J, the junction kept 7 bases outside the gene matches. The CDR3 reads CASSPTGQLQETQYF. The CDR3 DNA reads TGCGCCAGCAGCCCGACGGGACAGCTCCAAGAGACCCAGTACTTC.